This T cell receptor (beta chain) was captured by sequencing in a study of shared clonotypes between healthy human individuals. Study information: Each donor contributed plates that comprised three CD4 naive, three CD4 memory, two CD8 naive and one CD8 memory.

This clone was seen once. In replicate PCRs of sorted subsets, roughly 200 ng DNA, tens of thousands of T cell genomes, was used. Only in-frame clones appear in the TCRdb table, and some are missing; sequencing was by immunoSEQ multiplex PCR. The table lists 2 million to 2.5 million clones, around 90% of them singletons, with 0.37% in the top ten. The receptor comes from a man younger than 30 in good health. Some clones in this sample may be carry-over from other donors' samples. The sample was naive CD4+ T cells from PBMCs. As to subset: CD45RA+ positively selected.

In nucleotides, the CDR3 is TGTGCCAGCAGTTTCGGGACATTGAACACTGAAGCTTTCTTT. Translating gives CASSFGTLNTEAFF. This sequence joins TRBV28 and TRBJ1-1; D is perhaps TRBD1 (6 bases). The CDR3 covers 14 residues. The V and J ends lost 3 bases and 0 bases respectively, with 8 bases between them. Per germline, CDR1 MDHEN and CDR2 SYDVKM.